This TCR beta chain was profiled in a study of T cell responses to AZD1222 COVID-19 vaccine. General observations from the study: Two AZD1222 doses significantly raised spike-specific TCR breadth and depth over controls.

Notes on this clone: What it recognizes is unknown.

The method was immunoSEQ multiplex PCR; TCRdb's version includes in-frame clones alone and lacks a portion of them. The sample lists approximately 150,000 clones, roughly 92% occurring once. Germline V lookup: CDR1 SQVTM, CDR2 ANQGSEA. CDR3 length: 13 residues. The J segment lost 3 bases and the V segment lost 6 bases, leaving 3 bases of the junction unmatched. This TCR derives from an adult in good health. The chain links TRBV29-1 to TRBJ1-5; 9 nucleotides align to TRBD1. Here the sequenced sample was peripheral blood, taken on day 0 of AZD1222 vaccination. The chain's CDR3 is CSVGDRVNQPQHF. CDR3 sequence (DNA): TGCAGCGTAGGGGACAGGGTCAATCAGCCCCAGCATTTT.